Below, one T cell receptor (beta chain) is given with its context. Its antigen is as yet unknown. The data stem from a study of post-analysis software for immune sequencing data. Across the whole study: In terms of disease course, relapsing-remitting, secondary progressive and progressive-relapsing multiple sclerosis were included.

Study-wide points: Included in a set of five TRBV segments more frequent in patients than controls were TRBV5-6, TRBV5-1 and TRBV20-1. With F measure, samples from one preparation batch clustered together strongly. Patients with multiple sclerosis recorded significantly lower normalized Chao1 diversity than controls, the study found.

Presence of unique molecular identifiers characterized the TCR beta cDNA libraries. One entry per CDR3 protein results from TCRdb running MiXCR on the PCR reads. The table lists about 430,000 distinct CDR3 sequences, more than 30% of them singletons, with approximately 7.1% in the top ten. Per the germline V gene, CDR1 is MGHDK and CDR2 is SYGVNS. The CDR3 totals 13 residues. This TCR was recovered from a girl aged 2 to 10 with multiple sclerosis. The chain has TRBV25-1 and TRBJ2-4; TRBD1 matches at 8 bases. The J call could be wrong; TRBJ2-7 is a better fit for the DNA end. Sequences were obtained from blood. In DNA, the CDR3 is TGTGCCAGCAGTGGGCAGGGGGCCATCGAGCAGTACTTC. Encoded protein: CASSGQGAIEQYF.